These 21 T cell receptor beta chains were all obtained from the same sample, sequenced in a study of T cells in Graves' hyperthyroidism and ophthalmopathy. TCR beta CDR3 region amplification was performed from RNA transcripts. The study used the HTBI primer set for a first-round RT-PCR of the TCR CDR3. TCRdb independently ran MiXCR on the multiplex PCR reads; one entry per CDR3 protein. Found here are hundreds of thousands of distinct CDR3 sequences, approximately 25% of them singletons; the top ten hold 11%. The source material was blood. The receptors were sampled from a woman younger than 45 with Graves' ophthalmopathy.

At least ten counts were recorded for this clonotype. The CDR3 nucleotides read TGTGCCAGCAGTGAAGCCACCGGGGGCGAGCAGTACTTC. As protein: CASSEATGGEQYF. The chain carries TRBV6-1 and TRBJ2-7; a weak D match, TRBD2 (6 bases). Germline loops: CDR1 MNHNS, CDR2 SASEGT. Trimming took 0 bases from V and 6 from J, leaving 9 bases between them. CDR3 size: 13 residues.

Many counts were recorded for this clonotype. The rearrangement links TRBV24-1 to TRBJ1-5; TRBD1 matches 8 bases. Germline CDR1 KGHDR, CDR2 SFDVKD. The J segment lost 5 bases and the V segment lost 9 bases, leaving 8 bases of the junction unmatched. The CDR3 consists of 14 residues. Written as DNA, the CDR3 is TGTGCCACCGGGCAGGGGGCGGATTATCAGCCCCAGCATTTT. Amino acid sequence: CATGQGADYQPQHF.

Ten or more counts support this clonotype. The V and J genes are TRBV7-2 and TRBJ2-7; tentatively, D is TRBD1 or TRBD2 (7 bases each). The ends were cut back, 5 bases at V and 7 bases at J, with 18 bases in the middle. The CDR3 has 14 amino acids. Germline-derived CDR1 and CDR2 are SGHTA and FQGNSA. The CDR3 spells CASSTPQGRGEQYF. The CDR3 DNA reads TGTGCCAGCAGCACTCCACAGGGGAGGGGGGAGCAGTACTTC.

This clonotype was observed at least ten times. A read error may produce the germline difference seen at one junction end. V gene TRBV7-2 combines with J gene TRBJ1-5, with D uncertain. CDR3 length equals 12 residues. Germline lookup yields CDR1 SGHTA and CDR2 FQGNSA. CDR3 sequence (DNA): TGTGCCAGCAGTTTAGTTGGGCAGCCCCAGCATTTT. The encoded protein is CASSLVGQPQHF.

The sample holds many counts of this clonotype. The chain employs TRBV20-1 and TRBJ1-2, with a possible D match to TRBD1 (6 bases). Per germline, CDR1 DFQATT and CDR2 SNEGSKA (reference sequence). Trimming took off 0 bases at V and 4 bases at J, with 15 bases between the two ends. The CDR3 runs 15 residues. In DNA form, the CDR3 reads TGCAGTGCTAGAGATCTCGGGGGCCCGGTCTATGGCTACACCTTC. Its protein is CSARDLGGPVYGYTF.

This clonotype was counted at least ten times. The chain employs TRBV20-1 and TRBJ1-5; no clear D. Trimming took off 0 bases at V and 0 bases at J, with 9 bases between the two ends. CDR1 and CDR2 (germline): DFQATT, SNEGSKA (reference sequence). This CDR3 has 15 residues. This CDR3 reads CSARDREISNQPQHF. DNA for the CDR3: TGCAGTGCTAGAGATCGGGAGATTAGCAATCAGCCCCAGCATTTT.

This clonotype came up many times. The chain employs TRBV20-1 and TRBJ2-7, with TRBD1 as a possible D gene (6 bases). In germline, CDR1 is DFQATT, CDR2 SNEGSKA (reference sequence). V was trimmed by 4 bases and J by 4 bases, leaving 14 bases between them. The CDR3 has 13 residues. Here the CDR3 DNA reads TGCAGTGCTACCAGGGACATAACTTACGAGCAGTACTTC. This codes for CSATRDITYEQYF.

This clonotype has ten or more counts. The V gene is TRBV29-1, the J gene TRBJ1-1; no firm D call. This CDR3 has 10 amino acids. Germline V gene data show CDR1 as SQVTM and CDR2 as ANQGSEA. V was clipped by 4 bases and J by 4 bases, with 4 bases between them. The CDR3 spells CSVGRTEAFF. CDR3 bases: TGCAGCGTTGGCCGCACTGAAGCTTTCTTT.

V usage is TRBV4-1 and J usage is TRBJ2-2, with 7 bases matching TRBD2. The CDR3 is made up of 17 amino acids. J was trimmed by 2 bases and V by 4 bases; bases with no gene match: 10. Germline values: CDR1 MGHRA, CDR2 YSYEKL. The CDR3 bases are TGCGCCAGCAGCCCCCCCCTCGCGGGGGACAACACCGGGGAGCTGTTTTTT. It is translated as CASSPPLAGDNTGELFF.

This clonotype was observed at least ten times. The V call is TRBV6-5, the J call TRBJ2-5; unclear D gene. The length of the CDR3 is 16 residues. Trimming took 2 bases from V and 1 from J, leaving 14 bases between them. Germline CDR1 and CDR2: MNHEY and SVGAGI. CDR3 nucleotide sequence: TGTGCCAGCAGTTACGGCCAGACGGTAGTCCAAGAGACCCAGTACTTC. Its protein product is CASSYGQTVVQETQYF.

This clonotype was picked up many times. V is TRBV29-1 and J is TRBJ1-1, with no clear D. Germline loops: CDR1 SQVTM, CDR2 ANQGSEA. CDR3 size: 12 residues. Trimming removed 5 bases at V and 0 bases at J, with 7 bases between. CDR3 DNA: TGCAGCGTTCAAACCTTGAACACTGAAGCTTTCTTT. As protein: CSVQTLNTEAFF.

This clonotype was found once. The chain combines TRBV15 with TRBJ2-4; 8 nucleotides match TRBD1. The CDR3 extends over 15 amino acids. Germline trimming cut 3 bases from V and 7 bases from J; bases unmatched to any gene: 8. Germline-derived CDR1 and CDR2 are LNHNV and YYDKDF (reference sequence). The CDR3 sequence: CATSSPGQGYNIQYF. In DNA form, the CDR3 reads TGTGCCACCAGCAGCCCAGGACAGGGATATAACATTCAGTACTTC.

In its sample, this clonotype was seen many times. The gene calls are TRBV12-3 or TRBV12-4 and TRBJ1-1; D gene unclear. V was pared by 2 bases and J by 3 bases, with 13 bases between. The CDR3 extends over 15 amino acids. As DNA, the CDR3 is TGTGCCAGCAGTTTATACACGGGTAGAGACACTGAAGCTTTCTTT. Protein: CASSLYTGRDTEAFF.

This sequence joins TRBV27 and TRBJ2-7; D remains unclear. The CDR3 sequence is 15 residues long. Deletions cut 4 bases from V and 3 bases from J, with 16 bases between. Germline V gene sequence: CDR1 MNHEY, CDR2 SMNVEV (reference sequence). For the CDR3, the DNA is TGTGCCAGCAGTTCCCCGTTACGGGCCGACTACGAGCAGTACTTC. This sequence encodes CASSSPLRADYEQYF.

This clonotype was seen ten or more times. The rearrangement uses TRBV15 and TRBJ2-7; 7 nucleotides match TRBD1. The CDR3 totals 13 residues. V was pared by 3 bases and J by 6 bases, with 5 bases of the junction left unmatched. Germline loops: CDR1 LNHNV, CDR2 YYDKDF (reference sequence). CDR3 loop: CATSRRQGIEQYF. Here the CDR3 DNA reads TGTGCCACCAGCAGGAGACAGGGAATCGAGCAGTACTTC.

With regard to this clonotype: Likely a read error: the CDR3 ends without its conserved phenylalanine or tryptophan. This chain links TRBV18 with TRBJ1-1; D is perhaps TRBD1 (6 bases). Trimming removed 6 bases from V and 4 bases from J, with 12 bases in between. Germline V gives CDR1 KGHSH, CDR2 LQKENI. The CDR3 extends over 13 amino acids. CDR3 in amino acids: CASSGGKGTEAFV. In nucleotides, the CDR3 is TGTGCCAGCTCCGGGGGCAAGGGCACTGAAGCTTTCGTT.

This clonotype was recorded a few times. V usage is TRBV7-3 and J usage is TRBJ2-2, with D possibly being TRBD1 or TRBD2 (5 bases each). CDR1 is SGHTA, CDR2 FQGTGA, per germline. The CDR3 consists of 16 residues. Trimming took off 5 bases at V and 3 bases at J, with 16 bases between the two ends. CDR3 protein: CASSPYGASHTGELFF. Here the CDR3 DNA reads TGTGCCAGCAGCCCATACGGGGCCTCGCACACCGGGGAGCTGTTTTTT. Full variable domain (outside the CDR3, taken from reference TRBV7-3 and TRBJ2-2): GAGVSQTPSNKVTEKGKYVELRCDPISGHTALYWYRQSLGQGPEFLIYFQGTGAADDSGLPNDRFFAVRPEGSVSTLKIQRTERGDSAVYLCASSPYGASHTGELFFGEGSRLTVL.

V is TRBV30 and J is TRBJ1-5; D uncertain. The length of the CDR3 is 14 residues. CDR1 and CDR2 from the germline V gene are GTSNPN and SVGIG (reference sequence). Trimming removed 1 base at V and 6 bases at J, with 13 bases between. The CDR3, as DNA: TGTGCCTGGAGTGATCGCGGGGTGGGTCAGCCCCAGCATTTT. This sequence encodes CAWSDRGVGQPQHF. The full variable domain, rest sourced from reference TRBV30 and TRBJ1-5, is SQTIHQWPATLVQPVGSPLSLECTVEGTSNPNLYWYRQAAGRGLQLLFYSVGIGQISSEVPQNLSASRPQDRQFILSSKKLLLSDSGFYLCAWSDRGVGQPQHFGDGTRLSIL.

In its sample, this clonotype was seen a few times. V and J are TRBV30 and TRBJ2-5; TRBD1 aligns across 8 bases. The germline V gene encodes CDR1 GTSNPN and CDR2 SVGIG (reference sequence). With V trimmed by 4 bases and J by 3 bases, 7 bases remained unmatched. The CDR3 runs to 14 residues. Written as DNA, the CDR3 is TGTGCCTGGACCCTCGGGACAGGCAAAGAGACCCAGTACTTC. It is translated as CAWTLGTGKETQYF.

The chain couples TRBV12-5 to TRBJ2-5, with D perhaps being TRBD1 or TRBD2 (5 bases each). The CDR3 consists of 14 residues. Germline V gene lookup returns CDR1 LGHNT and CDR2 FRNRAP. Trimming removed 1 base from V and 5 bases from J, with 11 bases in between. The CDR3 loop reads CASGLGQGEETQYF. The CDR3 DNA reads TGTGCTAGTGGTTTGGGGCAGGGAGAGGAGACCCAGTACTTC.

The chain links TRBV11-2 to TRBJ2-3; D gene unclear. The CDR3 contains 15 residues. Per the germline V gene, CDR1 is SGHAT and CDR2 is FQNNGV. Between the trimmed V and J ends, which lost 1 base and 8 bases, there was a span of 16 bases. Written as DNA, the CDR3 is TGTGCCAGCAGCTTAGTTTCGCCTTGGCAGAGTACGCAGTATTTT. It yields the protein CASSLVSPWQSTQYF.